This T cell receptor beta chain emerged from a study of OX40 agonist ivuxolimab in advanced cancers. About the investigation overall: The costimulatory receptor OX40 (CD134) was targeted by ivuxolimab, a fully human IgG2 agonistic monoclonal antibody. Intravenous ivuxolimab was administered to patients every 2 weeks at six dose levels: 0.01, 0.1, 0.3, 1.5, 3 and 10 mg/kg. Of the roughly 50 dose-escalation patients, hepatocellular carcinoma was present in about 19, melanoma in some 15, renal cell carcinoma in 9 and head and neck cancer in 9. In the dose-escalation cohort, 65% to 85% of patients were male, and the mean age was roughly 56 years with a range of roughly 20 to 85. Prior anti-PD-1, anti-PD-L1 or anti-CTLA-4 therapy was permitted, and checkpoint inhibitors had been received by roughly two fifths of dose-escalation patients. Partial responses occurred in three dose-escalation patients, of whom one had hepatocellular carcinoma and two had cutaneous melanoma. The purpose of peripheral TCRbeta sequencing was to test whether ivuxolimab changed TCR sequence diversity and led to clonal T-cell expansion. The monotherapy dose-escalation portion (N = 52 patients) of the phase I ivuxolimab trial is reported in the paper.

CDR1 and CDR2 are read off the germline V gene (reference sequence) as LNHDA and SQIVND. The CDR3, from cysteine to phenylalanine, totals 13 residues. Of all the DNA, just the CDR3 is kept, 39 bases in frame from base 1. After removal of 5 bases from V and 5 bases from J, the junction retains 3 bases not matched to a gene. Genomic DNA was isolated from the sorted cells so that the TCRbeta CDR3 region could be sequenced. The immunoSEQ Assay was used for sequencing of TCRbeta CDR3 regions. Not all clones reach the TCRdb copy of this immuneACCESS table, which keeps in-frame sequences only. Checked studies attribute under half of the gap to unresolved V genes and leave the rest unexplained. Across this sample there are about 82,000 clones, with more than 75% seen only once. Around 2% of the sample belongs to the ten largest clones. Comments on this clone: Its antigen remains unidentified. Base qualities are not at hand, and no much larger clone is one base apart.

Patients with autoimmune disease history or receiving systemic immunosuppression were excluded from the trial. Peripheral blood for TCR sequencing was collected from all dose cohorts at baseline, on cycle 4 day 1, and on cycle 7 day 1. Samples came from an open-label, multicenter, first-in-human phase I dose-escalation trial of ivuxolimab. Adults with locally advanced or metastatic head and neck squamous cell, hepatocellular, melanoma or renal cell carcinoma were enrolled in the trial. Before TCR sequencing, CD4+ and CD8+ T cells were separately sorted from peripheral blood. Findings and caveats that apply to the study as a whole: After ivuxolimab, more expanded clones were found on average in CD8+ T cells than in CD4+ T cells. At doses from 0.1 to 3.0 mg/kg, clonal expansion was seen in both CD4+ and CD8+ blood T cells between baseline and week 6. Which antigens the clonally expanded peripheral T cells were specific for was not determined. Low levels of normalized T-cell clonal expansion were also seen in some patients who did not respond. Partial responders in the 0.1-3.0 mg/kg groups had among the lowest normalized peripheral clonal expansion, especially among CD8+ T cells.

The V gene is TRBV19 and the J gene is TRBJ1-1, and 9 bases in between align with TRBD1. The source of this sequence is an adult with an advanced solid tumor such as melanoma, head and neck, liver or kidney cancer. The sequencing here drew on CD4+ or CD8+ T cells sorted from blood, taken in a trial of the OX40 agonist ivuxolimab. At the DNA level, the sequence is TGTGCCAGTAGTCCGACAGGGGGAACTGAAGCTTTCTTT. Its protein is CASSPTGGTEAFF.